These T cell receptor beta chains were read from a single sample in a study of blood T cell repertoires in COVID-19. Profiling relied on immunoSEQ multiplex PCR, and the TCRdb table lists in-frame clones only, not all of them. The sample yields about 180,000 clones, 88% seen once. Sequencing was done on a sample of PBMCs or T cells enriched from blood (not recorded which). The receptors stem from a woman under 30 who had recovered from COVID-19. The CDR3 runs from the conserved cysteine through the conserved F or W. A D gene is named only where the DNA matches it firmly. Part of the rows lack a size; the others show once, few, many or a class for expanded clones.

v_call	cdr3_length	clone_size	d_call	j_call	cdr3_aa	cdr3_nt
TRBV29-1	13	NA	TRBD2	TRBJ2-5	CSTRLAGAETQYF	TGCAGCACTCGCCTAGCGGGAGCGGAGACCCAGTACTTC
TRBV4-1	12	NA	NA	TRBJ2-1	CASSPAGNEQFF	TGCGCCAGCAGCCCCGCGGGGAATGAGCAGTTCTTC
TRBV28	15	NA	NA	TRBJ1-5	CASSLVDRYNQPQHF	TGTGCCAGCAGTTTAGTTGACAGATACAATCAGCCCCAGCATTTT
TRBV6-5	14	NA	NA	TRBJ2-7	CASSKTPTSYEQYF	TGTGCCAGCAGCAAGACACCCACATCTTACGAGCAGTACTTC
TRBV30	13	NA	NA	TRBJ1-1	CAWGGGDHTEAFF	TGTGCCTGGGGGGGAGGGGACCACACTGAAGCTTTCTTT
TRBV18	14	NA	NA	TRBJ1-2	CASSQVGGLDGYTF	TGTGCCAGCTCCCAAGTGGGGGGGCTTGATGGCTACACCTTC
TRBV2	14	NA	TRBD1	TRBJ1-6	CASSDRGGNSPLHF	TGTGCCAGCAGCGACAGGGGGGGTAATTCACCCCTCCACTTT
TRBV19	16	NA	NA	TRBJ1-5	CASSSAGGSRNQPQHF	TGTGCCAGTAGTAGCGCGGGGGGGTCCCGCAATCAGCCCCAGCATTTT
TRBV29-1	12	NA	NA	TRBJ1-4	CSGGHTNEKLFF	TGCAGCGGGGGACATACTAATGAAAAACTGTTTTTT
TRBV25-1	11	once	NA	TRBJ2-5	CASSPGETQYF	TGTGCCAGCAGTCCGGGGGAGACCCAGTACTTC
TRBV4-3	13	NA	NA	TRBJ1-4	CASSQEPGVKLFF	TGCGCCAGCAGCCAAGAACCAGGGGTAAAACTGTTTTTT
TRBV7-2	17	NA	TRBD2	TRBJ2-1	CASSLVASGTSYNEQFF	TGTGCCAGCAGCTTAGTGGCTAGCGGAACATCCTACAATGAGCAGTTCTTC
TRBV6-1	14	NA	NA	TRBJ1-2	CASSETVANYGYTF	TGTGCCAGCAGTGAAACGGTGGCTAACTATGGCTACACCTTC
TRBV28	14	NA	TRBD1	TRBJ2-7	CASRPGTGGEEQYF	TGTGCCAGCAGACCCGGGACAGGGGGCGAAGAGCAGTACTTC
TRBV27	14	NA	NA	TRBJ2-1	CASSSGGTYNEQFF	TGTGCCAGCAGCTCAGGAGGGACCTACAATGAGCAGTTCTTC
TRBV10-1	15	NA	NA	TRBJ1-2	CASSEKREGIYGYTF	TGCGCCAGCAGTGAAAAGCGAGAGGGAATCTATGGCTACACCTTC
TRBV7-2	18	NA	TRBD2	TRBJ2-2	CASSSHLPLAGGTGELFF	TGTGCCAGCAGCTCCCACCTCCCTCTAGCGGGGGGAACCGGGGAGCTGTTTTTT
TRBV11-2	14	NA	TRBD1	TRBJ1-1	CASSGTVFNTEAFF	TGTGCCAGCAGCGGGACAGTCTTCAACACTGAAGCTTTCTTT
TRBV6-5	14	NA	TRBD2	TRBJ2-7	CASSRLAGATEQYF	TGTGCCAGCAGTCGACTAGCGGGAGCTACGGAGCAGTACTTC
TRBV10-1	15	NA	TRBD2	TRBJ2-3	CASSPGTSSTDTQYF	TGCGCCAGCAGCCCCGGGACTAGCAGCACAGATACGCAGTATTTT
TRBV30	16	NA	NA	TRBJ1-3	CAWSLGTVQTGNTIYF	TGTGCCTGGAGTTTAGGAACAGTTCAAACTGGAAACACCATATATTTT
TRBV7-8	16	NA	TRBD2	TRBJ2-3	CASSPRLAGSIDTQYF	TGTGCCAGCAGCCCGAGACTAGCGGGATCTATAGATACGCAGTATTTT
TRBV6-6	14	NA	TRBD1	TRBJ1-1	CATRQGAEYTEAFF	TGTGCCACGCGACAGGGGGCGGAGTACACTGAAGCTTTCTTT
TRBV5-1	20	NA	TRBD2	TRBJ2-7	CASSHLRSFSLAGDIHEQYF	TGCGCCAGCAGCCATCTAAGATCATTCTCACTAGCGGGAGACATCCACGAGCAGTACTTC
TRBV5-6	13	once	TRBD1	TRBJ2-1	CASNRDRVNEQFF	TGTGCCAGCAACCGGGACAGGGTCAATGAGCAGTTCTTC
TRBV5-3	17	NA	NA	TRBJ1-4	CARSGTTGPATNEKLFF	TGTGCCAGAAGCGGAACAACAGGGCCCGCAACTAATGAAAAACTGTTTTTT
TRBV5-1	13	NA	NA	TRBJ1-2	CASSLGDKYGYTF	TGCGCCAGCAGCTTGGGGGACAAATATGGCTACACCTTC
TRBV19	13	NA	NA	TRBJ1-1	CASSFTGDTEAFF	TGTGCCAGTAGTTTCACGGGGGACACTGAAGCTTTCTTT
TRBV15	15	NA	NA	TRBJ1-1	CATSRLTGLNTEAFF	TGTGCCACCAGCAGATTGACAGGTCTGAACACTGAAGCTTTCTTT
TRBV28	13	NA	NA	TRBJ1-1	CASSPPRGTEAFF	TGTGCCAGCAGTCCCCCGCGGGGCACTGAAGCTTTCTTT
TRBV3-1/TRBV3-2	12	NA	NA	TRBJ2-1	CASSLRDTEQFF	TGTGCCAGCAGCCTCCGGGACACCGAGCAGTTCTTC
TRBV6-1	16	once	TRBD1	TRBJ1-5	CASSEVLPTGKQPQHF	TGTGCCAGCAGTGAAGTTCTTCCGACAGGGAAGCAGCCCCAGCATTTT
TRBV4-3	12	NA	NA	TRBJ2-3	CASSANMGGQYF	TGCGCCAGCAGCGCCAATATGGGAGGGCAGTATTTT
TRBV2	15	NA	NA	TRBJ1-1	CASRKGVNRAAEAFF	TGTGCCAGCAGAAAGGGCGTCAACAGGGCGGCTGAAGCTTTCTTT
TRBV6-4	18	NA	TRBD2	TRBJ2-3	CASSEEGLAGGPGDTQYF	TGTGCCAGCAGTGAAGAGGGACTAGCGGGGGGGCCGGGAGATACGCAGTATTTT